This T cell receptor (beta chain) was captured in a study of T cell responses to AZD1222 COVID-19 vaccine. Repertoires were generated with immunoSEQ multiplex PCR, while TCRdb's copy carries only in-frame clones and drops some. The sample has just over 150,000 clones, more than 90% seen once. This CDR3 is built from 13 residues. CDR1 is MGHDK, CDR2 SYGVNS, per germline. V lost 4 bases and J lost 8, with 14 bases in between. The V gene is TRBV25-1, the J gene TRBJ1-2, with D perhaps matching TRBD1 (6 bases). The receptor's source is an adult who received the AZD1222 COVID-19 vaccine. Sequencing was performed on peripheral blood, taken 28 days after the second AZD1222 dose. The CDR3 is CASSVGGGRGYTF. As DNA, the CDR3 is TGTGCCAGCAGTGTCGGCGGGGGCCGGGGCTACACCTTC.